This T cell receptor (beta chain) is drawn from a study of T cell changes during pregnancy in multiple sclerosis. The repertoire was sequenced with immunoSEQ multiplex PCR; TCRdb's copy has only in-frame clones and lacks some. The repertoire has approximately 41,000 clones, roughly 87% of them found once; the top ten carry approximately 1.3%. V dropped 0 bases and J dropped 6 bases, with 14 bases sitting between them. This CDR3 is built from 15 residues. Germline V gene lookup returns CDR1 SGHRS and CDR2 YFSETQ. The sequences come from CD4+ T cells from peripheral blood mononuclear cells, collected in the first trimester of pregnancy. The receptor was isolated from a female donor with multiple sclerosis, enrolled in a pregnancy study. The gene calls are TRBV5-1 and TRBJ2-3, with D possibly matching TRBD1 (6 bases). The CDR3 here is CASSLGGLPGDTQYF. The CDR3 nucleotides are TGCGCCAGCAGCTTGGGGGGGCTCCCGGGGGATACGCAGTATTTT.